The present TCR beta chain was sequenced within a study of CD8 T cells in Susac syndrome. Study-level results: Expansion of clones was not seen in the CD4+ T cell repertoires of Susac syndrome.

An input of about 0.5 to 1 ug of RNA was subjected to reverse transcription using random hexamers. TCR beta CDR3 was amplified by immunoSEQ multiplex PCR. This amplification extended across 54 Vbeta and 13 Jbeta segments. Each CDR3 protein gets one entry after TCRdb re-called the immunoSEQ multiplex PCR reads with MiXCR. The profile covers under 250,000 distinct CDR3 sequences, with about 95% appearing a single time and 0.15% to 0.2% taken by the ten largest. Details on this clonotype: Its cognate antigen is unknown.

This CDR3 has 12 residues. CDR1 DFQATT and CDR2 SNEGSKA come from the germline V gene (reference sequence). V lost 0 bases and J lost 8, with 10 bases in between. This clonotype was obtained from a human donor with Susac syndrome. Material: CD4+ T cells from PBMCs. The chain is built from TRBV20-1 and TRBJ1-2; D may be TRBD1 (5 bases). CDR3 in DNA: TGCAGTGCTAGAGACCTTCAGGGAGGCTACACCTTC. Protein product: CSARDLQGGYTF.